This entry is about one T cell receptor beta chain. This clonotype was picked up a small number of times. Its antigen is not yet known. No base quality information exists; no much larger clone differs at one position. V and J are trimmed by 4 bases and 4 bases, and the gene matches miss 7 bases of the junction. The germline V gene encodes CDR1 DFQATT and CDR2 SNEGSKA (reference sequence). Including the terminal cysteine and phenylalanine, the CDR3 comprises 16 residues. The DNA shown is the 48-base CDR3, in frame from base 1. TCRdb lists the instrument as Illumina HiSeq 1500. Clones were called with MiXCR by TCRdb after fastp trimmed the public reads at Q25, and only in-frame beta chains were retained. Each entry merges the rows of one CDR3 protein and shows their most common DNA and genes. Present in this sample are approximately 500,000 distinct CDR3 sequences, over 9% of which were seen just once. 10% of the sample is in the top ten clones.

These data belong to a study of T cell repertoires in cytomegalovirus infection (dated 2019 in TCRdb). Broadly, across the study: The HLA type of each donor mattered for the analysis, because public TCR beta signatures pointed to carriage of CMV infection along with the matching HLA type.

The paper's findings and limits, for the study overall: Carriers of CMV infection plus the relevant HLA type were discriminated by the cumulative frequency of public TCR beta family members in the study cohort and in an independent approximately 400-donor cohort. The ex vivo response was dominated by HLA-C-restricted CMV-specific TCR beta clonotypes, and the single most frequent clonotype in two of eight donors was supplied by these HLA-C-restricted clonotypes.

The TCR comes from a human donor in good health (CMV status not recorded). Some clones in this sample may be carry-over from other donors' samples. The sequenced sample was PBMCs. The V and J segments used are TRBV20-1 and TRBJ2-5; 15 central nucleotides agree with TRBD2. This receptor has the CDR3 CSATTRTSGGAETQYF. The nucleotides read TGCAGTGCTACCACAAGGACTAGCGGGGGGGCAGAGACCCAGTACTTC.